The clone carrying this T cell receptor beta chain has just a few counts. Its specificity is not known. This sample was taken from a study of response to subunit inactivated influenza vaccine. Study outcomes and limitations: The authors proposed limited new T cell recruitment per seasonal influenza vaccination.

Germline CDR1 and CDR2: SEHNR and FQNEAQ (reference sequence). CDR3 length equals 12 residues. The V end lost 5 bases, the J end lost 7 bases, and 10 bases lay between the germline ends. Via MiXCR, TCRdb re-called the RT-PCR reads, giving one row per CDR3 protein. This sample has 540,000 or so distinct CDR3 sequences, with about an eighth found just once. Sample: PBMCs from blood, taken 35 to 45 days after vaccination. This receptor was taken from a man between 50 and 59 years old who received an inactivated influenza vaccine. The genes are TRBV7-9 and TRBJ2-3; D is uncertain. Written as DNA, the CDR3 is TGTGCCAGCAGCCGAGATCCAAATACGCAGTATTTT. Translation gives CASSRDPNTQYF.